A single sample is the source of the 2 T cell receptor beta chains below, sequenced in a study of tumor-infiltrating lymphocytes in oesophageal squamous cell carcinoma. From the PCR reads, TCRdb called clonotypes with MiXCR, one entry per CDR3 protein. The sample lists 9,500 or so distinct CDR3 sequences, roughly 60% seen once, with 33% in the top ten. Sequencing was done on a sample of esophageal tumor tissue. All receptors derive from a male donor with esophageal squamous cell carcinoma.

CDR3 nucleotides: TGTGCCAGCAGCTTAGGCAGCTCTGGGGCCAACGTCCTGACTTTC. Translating it yields CASSLGSSGANVLTF. This chain joins TRBV7-6 and TRBJ2-6; no clear D. V was pared by 1 base and J by 0 bases, with 4 bases between. The CDR3 loop spans 15 amino acids. Looked up from germline, CDR1 is SGHVS and CDR2 is FNYEAQ. Full variable domain (missing parts from reference TRBV7-6 and TRBJ2-6): GAGVSQSPRYKVTKRGQDVALRCDPISGHVSLYWYRQALGQGPEFLTYFNYEAQQDKSGLPNDRFSAERPEGSISTLTIQRTEQRDSAMYRCASSLGSSGANVLTFGAGSRLTVL.

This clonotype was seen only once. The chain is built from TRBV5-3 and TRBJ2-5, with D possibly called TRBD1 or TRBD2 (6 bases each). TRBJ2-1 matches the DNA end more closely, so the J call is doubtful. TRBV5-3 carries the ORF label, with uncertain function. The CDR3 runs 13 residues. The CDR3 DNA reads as TGTGCCAGCAGAACGAGGGGGGCCAATGAGCAGTTCTTC. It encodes CASRTRGANEQFF.